The clone carrying this TCR beta chain is labeled medium-sized. These data belong to a study of T cells in Graves' hyperthyroidism and ophthalmopathy. TCR beta CDR3 sequences were amplified from RNA transcripts. TCR CDR3 regions were first amplified by RT-PCR with HTBI primers. One entry per CDR3 protein, called by TCRdb with MiXCR from the multiplex PCR reads. Altogether about 300,000 distinct CDR3 sequences are present, roughly 19% being singletons, with the ten largest covering under 45%. Germline CDR1 reads SNHLY; CDR2 reads FYNNEI. V gave up 6 bases and J gave up 1 base, with 10 bases separating them. This CDR3 has 14 amino acids. Exclusion criteria comprised uncontrolled infection, other autoimmune disease, pregnancy or lactation.

Sample: blood. This TCR came from a man aged 45-60 years with Graves' ophthalmopathy. This chain links TRBV2 with TRBJ1-5; D might be TRBD1 (6 bases). The CDR3 region is CASRSQGSNQPQHF. CDR3 DNA: TGTGCCAGCAGAAGTCAGGGGAGCAATCAGCCCCAGCATTTT.